The sequence of this T cell receptor (beta chain) was determined in a study of a mutant IDH1 vaccine in newly diagnosed glioma. Time point reported: week 35, safety follow-up. Vaccination used 300 ug of mutant IDH1 20-mer peptide per dose, with topical imiquimod. Eight vaccinations went to patients in weeks 1, 3, 5, 7, 11, 15, 19, 23. The CDR3 sequence is 16 residues long. After removal of 4 bases from V and 6 bases from J, the junction contained 10 bases not matched to a gene. Looked up from germline, CDR1 is SGHRS and CDR2 is YFSETQ. The assay was immunoSEQ multiplex PCR, and TCRdb's table has in-frame clones only and misses some. The sample lists more than 35,000 clones, 81% occurring once. Findings of the study overall: Top-clonotype changes in peripheral T cells seemed unrelated to pseudoprogression. Altogether, 93.3% of patients exhibited vaccine-induced immune responses.

This clone has a single count. What it recognizes is unknown. The origin of this receptor is a woman in her thirties or forties with glioma. Some clones in this sample may be carry-over from other donors' samples. The sample in question was PBMCs, obtained from a glioma patient whose treatment included an IDH1 peptide vaccine. The chain carries TRBV5-1 and TRBJ2-2, with 9 positions matching TRBD1. This chain's CDR3 is CASSDPGQGISGELFF. The CDR3 coding sequence is TGCGCCAGCAGCGACCCGGGACAGGGAATTTCCGGGGAGCTGTTTTTT. The entire variable domain, with the rest obtained from reference TRBV5-1 and TRBJ2-2, is as follows: KAGVTQTPRYLIKTRGQQVTLSCSPISGHRSVSWYQQTPGQGLQFLFEYFSETQRNKGNFPGRFSGRQFSNSRSEMNVSTLELGDSALYLCASSDPGQGISGELFFGEGSRLTVL.